Listed here are 31 T cell receptor beta chains from one sample, sequenced in a study of T cell repertoires in cytomegalovirus infection. TCRdb re-called the reads through MiXCR, storing one row per CDR3 protein. This sample has 150,000 to 200,000 distinct CDR3 sequences, with 28% found just once. The specimen was PBMCs. The receptor set was obtained from a human donor in good health (CMV status not recorded). Some clones in this sample may be carry-over from other donors' samples.

V gene TRBV2 combines with J gene TRBJ1-6, with D maybe TRBD1 (5 bases). The CDR3 runs 14 residues. Germline CDR1 reads SNHLY; CDR2 reads FYNNEI. Trimming left V 5 bases short and J 7 bases short, with 12 bases between. The CDR3 DNA reads as TGTGCCAGCAGTTCAGGGTTAAGCAATTCACCCCTCCACTTT. This codes for CASSSGLSNSPLHF.

This clonotype came up many times. CDR3 coding DNA: TGTGCCAGTAGTATGGGACAGGGTATAGGCCACAATGAGCAGTTCTTC. It yields the protein CASSMGQGIGHNEQFF. This chain connects TRBV19 to TRBJ2-1; 9 bases agree with TRBD1. The junction had 8 bases not matched to a gene; V was cut back by 3 bases and J by 5 bases. The germline V gene encodes CDR1 LNHDA and CDR2 SQIVND (reference sequence). This CDR3 is built from 16 residues.

This clonotype was seen at least ten times. The rearrangement uses TRBV7-2 and TRBJ1-1; D may be TRBD1 (5 bases). V lost 5 bases to trimming and J lost 5 bases, with 15 bases between them. The CDR3 covers 14 residues. The germline V gene has CDR1 SGHTA and CDR2 FQGNSA. The CDR3 region is CASSLMGRETEAFF. The CDR3 nucleotides read TGTGCCAGCAGCCTTATGGGACGGGAAACTGAAGCTTTCTTT.

This sequence joins TRBV6-1 and TRBJ1-5; tentatively, D is TRBD1 (5 bases). Germline CDR1 reads MNHNS; CDR2 reads SASEGT. This CDR3 comprises 13 residues. V lost 5 bases and J 3 bases, leaving 8 bases between the germline ends. This chain's CDR3 is CASSNRNNQPQHF. CDR3 DNA: TGTGCCAGCAGTAACAGGAACAATCAGCCCCAGCATTTT.

This clonotype was picked up many times. The chain has TRBV7-2 and TRBJ1-2, with 9 bases fitting TRBD1. The ends lost 0 bases at V and 4 bases at J; junction bases unmatched: 3. Germline values: CDR1 SGHTA, CDR2 FQGNSA. The CDR3 has 15 amino acids. CDR3 residues: CASSLADRGIYGYTF. CDR3 in DNA: TGTGCCAGCAGCTTAGCGGACAGGGGCATCTATGGCTACACCTTC.

This clonotype has only a few counts. The chain recombines TRBV5-1 with TRBJ1-1; 9 bases line up with TRBD1. The CDR3 totals 14 residues. J gave up 3 bases and V 5 bases, and 5 bases lay outside the gene matches. The germline gives CDR1 SGHRS, CDR2 YFSETQ. The CDR3 DNA is TGCGCCAGCAGTACCGGGACAGGGTACACTGAAGCTTTCTTT. Translating gives CASSTGTGYTEAFF.

This chain joins TRBV20-1 and TRBJ2-7; TRBD2 matches at 12 bases. Trimming took 0 bases from V and 1 from J; bases not matched to a gene: 7. The germline V gene encodes CDR1 DFQATT and CDR2 SNEGSKA (reference sequence). The CDR3 consists of 17 residues. The CDR3 DNA reads as TGCAGTGCTAGAGATGCCCTAGCGGGGGGGCTGTCCTACGAGCAGTACTTC. Protein: CSARDALAGGLSYEQYF.

This clonotype was seen a handful of times. J is TRBJ2-1 and V is TRBV5-5, with 8 nucleotides matching TRBD1. The CDR3 is 14 residues long. Germline V gene lookup returns CDR1 SGHKS and CDR2 YYEKEE (reference sequence). The ends lost 2 bases at V and 7 bases at J; junction bases unmatched: 5. CDR3 DNA sequence: TGTGCCAGCAGCTTATTGACAGGGGAGAATGAGCAGTTCTTC. This encodes CASSLLTGENEQFF.

This clonotype was observed a few times. This chain joins TRBV6-1 and TRBJ2-7; D is ambiguous. Trimming took off 7 bases at V and 7 bases at J, with 20 bases between the two ends. The CDR3 is 14 residues long. Germline CDR1 reads MNHNS; CDR2 reads SASEGT. CDR3 DNA sequence: TGTGCCAGCACCTTTACCACGGGCAAAGGGGAGCAGTACTTC. Encoded protein: CASTFTTGKGEQYF.

This clonotype was observed a handful of times. This chain connects TRBV29-1 to TRBJ2-1, with 11 bases identical to TRBD2. The CDR3 covers 16 residues. The junction had 11 bases not matched to a gene; V was cut back by 6 bases and J by 4 bases. Germline V gene data show CDR1 as SQVTM and CDR2 as ANQGSEA. The CDR3 coding sequence is TGCAGCGTGAGAGACCTCGGGACTAGCGGATACAATGAGCAGTTCTTC. This sequence encodes CSVRDLGTSGYNEQFF.

This clonotype has just a few counts. The chain recombines TRBV12-3 or TRBV12-4 with TRBJ2-2; 7 bases match TRBD1. V gave up 3 bases and J gave up 7 bases; unmatched junction bases: 5. This CDR3 is built from 14 residues. The CDR3, as DNA: TGTGCCAGCAGTTTTGAACAGGGGTACGGGGAGCTGTTTTTT. This sequence encodes CASSFEQGYGELFF.

The V call is TRBV7-2, the J call TRBJ2-1; TRBD1 aligns across 7 bases. The J segment lost 12 bases and the V segment lost 0 bases, leaving 5 bases of the junction unmatched. Germline CDR1 SGHTA, CDR2 FQGNSA. The CDR3 has 13 amino acids. Written as DNA, the CDR3 is TGTGCCAGCAGCTTAGCACGGGACAGAGGGCAGTTCTTC. It translates to CASSLARDRGQFF. The full variable domain, in which reference TRBV7-2 and TRBJ2-1 provide the parts outside the CDR3, is GAGVSQSPSNKVTEKGKDVELRCDPISGHTALYWYRQSLGQGLEFLIYFQGNSAPDKSGLPSDRFSAERTGGSVSTLTIQRTQQEDSAVYLCASSLARDRGQFFGPGTRLTVL.

This chain links TRBV11-2 with TRBJ2-1; a weak D match, TRBD1 (5 bases). V shed 4 bases and J shed 2 bases, with 12 bases lying between them. This CDR3 spans 15 amino acids. In germline, CDR1 is SGHAT, CDR2 FQNNGV. The CDR3 nucleotides read TGTGCCAGCAGCTCCCTCACAGGAACCTACAATGAGCAGTTCTTC. It specifies CASSSLTGTYNEQFF.

The chain employs TRBV6-4 and TRBJ2-2; D unresolved. Germline values: CDR1 MRHNA, CDR2 SNTAGT. Deletions cut 2 bases from V and 0 bases from J, with 7 bases between. The CDR3 runs to 15 residues. CDR3 bases: TGTGCCAGCAGTGACAGGCCGGCGAACACCGGGGAGCTGTTTTTT. This translates into CASSDRPANTGELFF.

This clonotype was observed many times. The rearrangement links TRBV7-3 to TRBJ1-1; unclear D gene. V lost 4 bases to trimming and J lost 6 bases, with 18 bases between them. Germline V gene sequence: CDR1 SGHTA, CDR2 FQGTGA. The CDR3 extends over 15 amino acids. The CDR3 coding sequence is TGTGCCAGCAGCTCCTGGACTGGTCCTGGGGCTGAAGCTTTCTTT. This encodes CASSSWTGPGAEAFF.

The chain couples TRBV11-2 to TRBJ2-2; unclear D gene. V lost 5 bases, J lost 6 bases, and 13 bases lay in between. The CDR3 sequence is 14 residues long. The germline CDR1 and CDR2 sequences are SGHAT and FQNNGV. CDR3 DNA sequence: TGTGCCAGCAGCCCCCTGAGTCGGGCCGGGGAGCTGTTTTTT. It yields the protein CASSPLSRAGELFF.

This chain connects TRBV7-2 to TRBJ2-3, with 8 bases aligning to TRBD2. CDR1 SGHTA and CDR2 FQGNSA come from the germline V gene. With 3 bases clipped from V and 4 bases from J, the junction kept 12 bases outside the gene matches. The CDR3 totals 17 residues. The chain's CDR3 is CASSFVAPGGGPDTQYF. CDR3 nucleotide sequence: TGTGCCAGCAGCTTCGTTGCCCCGGGCGGGGGGCCAGATACGCAGTATTTT.

The chain carries TRBV3-1 and TRBJ1-2; tentatively, D is TRBD1 (6 bases). Germline assignment: CDR1 LGHDT and CDR2 YNNKEL (reference sequence). CDR3 length equals 15 residues. V was cut by 0 bases and J by 4 bases, with 12 bases left in between. Here the CDR3 DNA reads TGTGCCAGCAGCCAAGATCCGACAGGCTCCTATGGCTACACCTTC. This encodes CASSQDPTGSYGYTF.

The rearrangement links TRBV7-4 to TRBJ1-5; unclear D gene. The germline V and J ends were trimmed by 1 base and 1 base, with 20 bases remaining between them. This CDR3 is built from 19 residues. The germline CDR1 and CDR2 sequences are SGHVT and SQSDAQ. Here the CDR3 DNA reads TGTGCCAGCAGCTTAGTGTTGGGCCCGGGATGGGTCAGCAATCAGCCCCAGCATTTT. This sequence encodes CASSLVLGPGWVSNQPQHF.

This clonotype was seen a handful of times. The chain combines TRBV4-3 with TRBJ1-2; D ambiguous. Germline-derived CDR1 and CDR2 are LGHNA and YSLEER. The length of the CDR3 is 15 residues. V lost 0 bases, J lost 2 bases, and 10 bases lay in between. The CDR3 bases are TGCGCCAGCAGCCAAGAAGACCAGTTAAACTATGGCTACACCTTC. Translating gives CASSQEDQLNYGYTF.

In regard to this clonotype: Being one base from a much bigger clone, this may be a read error. The chain couples TRBV7-2 to TRBJ2-7; D might be TRBD1 or TRBD2, each matching 5 bases. The germline V gene encodes CDR1 SGHTA and CDR2 FQGNSA. This CDR3 region has 14 residues. The CDR3: CASSPRVGVYGQYF. DNA of the CDR3: TGTGCCAGCAGCCCCCGGGTGGGGGTATACGGGCAGTACTTC.

The chain has TRBV6-1 and TRBJ2-2; D perhaps matches TRBD2 (5 bases). The ends were cut back, 5 bases at V and 8 bases at J, with 12 bases in the middle. Per germline, CDR1 MNHNS and CDR2 SASEGT. The CDR3 runs to 13 residues. Here the CDR3 DNA reads TGTGCCAGCAGTTACCGGGAATCGGGGGAGCTGTTTTTT. This translates into CASSYRESGELFF.

This clonotype came up a few times. CDR3 residues: CSARRRGNTEAFF. The CDR3 DNA is TGCAGTGCCAGAAGACGGGGGAACACTGAAGCTTTCTTT. The chain couples TRBV20-1 to TRBJ1-1; D gene unclear. Between the trimmed V and J ends, which lost 6 bases and 1 base, there was a span of 12 bases. The CDR3 has 13 residues. CDR1 is DFQATT, CDR2 SNEGSKA, per germline (reference sequence).

This clonotype turned up a few times. V usage is TRBV9 and J usage is TRBJ2-3; D remains ambiguous. The CDR3 runs to 11 residues. Trimming cost V 5 bases and J 9 bases, with 10 bases left between them. Germline CDR1 reads SGDLS; CDR2 reads YYNGEE. CDR3 amino acids: CASSESETQYF. The DNA of the CDR3 is TGTGCCAGCAGTGAGTCTGAAACGCAGTATTTT.

The sample holds a few counts of this clonotype. The gene calls are TRBV6-5 and TRBJ1-4, with D perhaps TRBD1 (6 bases). V gave up 0 bases and J gave up 2 bases, with 13 bases separating them. The V gene's germline CDR1 is MNHEY and CDR2 SVGAGI. There are 17 residues in the CDR3. The CDR3 DNA reads TGTGCCAGCAGTTACTCTGTGGGAGGGGGTACTAATGAAAAACTGTTTTTT. Protein: CASSYSVGGGTNEKLFF.

The chain has TRBV29-1 and TRBJ1-2; D remains unclear. Per germline, CDR1 SQVTM and CDR2 ANQGSEA. There are 12 residues in the CDR3. Trimming removed 4 bases from V and 8 bases from J, with 14 bases in between. CDR3 region: CSVGGFGEGYTF. CDR3 coding DNA: TGCAGCGTTGGAGGGTTCGGAGAGGGCTACACCTTC.

V and J are TRBV7-9 and TRBJ2-1; 10 nucleotides match TRBD2. Losses at the gene ends were 5 bases for V and 13 bases for J; bases not matched to a gene: 11. The length of the CDR3 is 14 residues. CDR1 and CDR2 (germline): SEHNR, FQNEAQ (reference sequence). The CDR3 spells CASSPSAASGGQFF. The CDR3 DNA reads TGTGCCAGCAGCCCCTCGGCGGCTAGCGGGGGACAGTTCTTC.

This clonotype was detected a few times. The chain joins TRBV4-3 to TRBJ2-7; D remains ambiguous. Trimming left V 0 bases short and J 5 bases short, with 11 bases between. Germline CDR1 is LGHNA and CDR2 is YSLEER. The CDR3 runs 14 residues. CDR3 DNA: TGCGCCAGCAGCCAAGAGGTCTGGGTAAACGAGCAGTACTTC. Protein product: CASSQEVWVNEQYF.

J is TRBJ2-5 and V is TRBV11-2, with 8 bases lining up with TRBD1. Trimming removed 2 bases from V and 3 bases from J; junction bases left unmatched: 2. Germline CDR1 is SGHAT and CDR2 is FQNNGV. The CDR3 consists of 14 residues. The CDR3 DNA sequence: TGTGCCAGCAGCTTACAGGGGGCGAAAGAGACCCAGTACTTC. Translating it yields CASSLQGAKETQYF.

This clonotype was detected many times. This chain uses TRBV12-3 or TRBV12-4 with TRBJ1-1, with a possible D match to TRBD1 (6 bases). The CDR3 spans 15 residues. V dropped 4 bases and J dropped 0 bases, with 12 bases sitting between them. Here the CDR3 reads CASSSTGSMNTEAFF. In nucleotides, the CDR3 is TGTGCCAGCAGTTCGACAGGCAGCATGAACACTGAAGCTTTCTTT.

This clonotype was observed many times. J is TRBJ1-1 and V is TRBV7-8; 7 nucleotides agree with TRBD1. V was clipped by 5 bases and J by 6 bases; unmatched bases: 15. In germline, CDR1 is SGHVS, CDR2 FQNEAQ. The CDR3 loop spans 16 amino acids. CDR3 DNA: TGTGCCAGCAGCCCAGGGGGGCGCGGACCCGGCGCTGAAGCTTTCTTT. Protein sequence: CASSPGGRGPGAEAFF.